This TCR beta chain was sequenced in a study of blood T cell repertoires in COVID-19. In the study overall: From the United States, Italy and Spain came samples of acute and convalescent COVID-19. Nucleic acid was either cDNA or gDNA, and it came from T cells, B-cell-depleted T cells, or PBMCs.

This CDR3 is built from 17 residues. The germline V gene encodes CDR1 SGDLS and CDR2 YYNGEE. The ends lost 1 base at V and 8 bases at J; junction bases unmatched: 9. Per the study methods: By means of reference gene primer amplification, nucleated cell counts were estimated. TCRdb keeps only in-frame clones here, not all; method: immunoSEQ multiplex PCR. Clone size and the V and J calls come from that table; the DNA yielded D and trimming. The sample records 250,000 or so clones, around 82% being singletons. Sequenced material: peripheral blood. The receptor was isolated from a woman in her 70s with acute or convalescent COVID-19. The chain is built from TRBV9 and TRBJ2-1; TRBD2 aligns across 13 bases. CDR3 nucleotides: TGTGCCAGCAGCGTACAACTAGCGGGGGGGCTGGTGGATGAGCAGTTCTTC. Residues: CASSVQLAGGLVDEQFF.